The 12 T cell receptor beta chains presented below share a single source sample, sequenced in a study of T cell repertoires in cytomegalovirus infection (dated by TCRdb to between 2018 and 2021). The sequencing machine was an Illumina HiSeq 1500. TCRdb ran its own pipeline on the public reads, namely fastp trimming at Q25 and MiXCR clone calling, and kept in-frame beta chains. Identical CDR3 proteins give one entry, which carries the most common genes and DNA. This sample holds about 740,000 distinct CDR3 sequences; under 40% were observed only once. Clones ranked in the top ten supply about 2.8% of the sample. Material: PBMCs. The source is a human donor in good health (CMV status not recorded). Some clones in this sample may be carry-over from other donors' samples.

The J gene is TRBJ1-1, the V gene TRBV4-1; unclear D gene. With 3 bases removed from V and 0 bases from J, the gap between germline ends came to 11 bases. Per germline, CDR1 MGHRA and CDR2 YSYEKL. This CDR3 has 15 amino acids. As DNA, the CDR3 is TGCGCCAGCAGCCATACCTTTCAGGTGAACACTGAAGCTTTCTTT. Translated: CASSHTFQVNTEAFF.

V usage is TRBV28 and J usage is TRBJ2-3, with 13 nucleotides matching TRBD2. CDR1 is MDHEN and CDR2 is SYDVKM in the germline V gene. The CDR3 is 18 residues long. With 2 bases clipped from V and 4 bases from J, the junction kept 9 bases outside the gene matches. CDR3 sequence reads: CASSLIGLTSGRPDTQYF. The CDR3 DNA reads as TGTGCCAGCAGTTTAATTGGATTGACTAGCGGGAGGCCAGATACGCAGTATTTT.

In this sample, this clonotype turned up many times. The chain couples TRBV5-1 to TRBJ2-7; 8 bases line up with TRBD2. Per germline, CDR1 SGHRS and CDR2 YFSETQ. The V segment lost 4 bases and the J segment 4 bases; nucleotides outside the gene matches: 13. The CDR3 loop spans 16 amino acids. CDR3 nucleotide sequence: TGCGCCAGCAGCCGCACCCCCAGCGGGAGCGGGTACGAGCAGTACTTC. Amino acid sequence: CASSRTPSGSGYEQYF.

The V gene is TRBV5-4, the J gene TRBJ2-1; D ambiguous. Germline V gene sequence: CDR1 SGHNT, CDR2 YYREEE (reference sequence). The CDR3 is made up of 15 amino acids. Trimming took off 6 bases at V and 6 bases at J, with 19 bases between the two ends. CDR3 nucleotide sequence: TGTGCCAGCACCGATTCACTAAGGGCCGCCAATGAGCAGTTCTTC. Translation gives CASTDSLRAANEQFF.

The J gene is TRBJ2-2, the V gene TRBV7-2; 8 nucleotides agree with TRBD2. With V trimmed by 11 bases and J by 5 bases, 7 bases remained unmatched. The CDR3 consists of 13 residues. Germline CDR1 reads SGHTA; CDR2 reads FQGNSA. CDR3 bases: TGTGCCGGCGGGGGGCTAGGAACCGGGGAGCTGTTTTTT. This translates into CAGGGLGTGELFF. The full variable domain, with the rest looked up from reference TRBV7-2 and TRBJ2-2, is GAGVSQSPSNKVTEKGKDVELRCDPISGHTALYWYRQSLGQGLEFLIYFQGNSAPDKSGLPSDRFSAERTGGSVSTLTIQRTQQEDSAVYLCAGGGLGTGELFFGEGSRLTVL.

This clonotype was counted ten times or more. The gene calls are TRBV7-8 and TRBJ1-1; the match to TRBD1 covers 7 bases. The CDR3 is 15 amino acids. Germline CDR1 reads SGHVS; CDR2 reads FQNEAQ. The V segment lost 1 base and the J segment 1 base; nucleotides outside the gene matches: 3. This chain's CDR3 is CASSLGRQGNTEAFF. The CDR3 nucleotides are TGTGCCAGCAGCTTAGGTAGACAGGGGAACACTGAAGCTTTCTTT. Variable domain in full (rest from reference TRBV7-8 and TRBJ1-1): GAGVSQSPRYKVAKRGQDVALRCDPISGHVSLFWYQQALGQGPEFLTYFQNEAQLDKSGLPSDRFFAERPEGSVSTLKIQRTQQEDSAVYLCASSLGRQGNTEAFFGQGTRLTVV.

The V gene is TRBV4-3, the J gene TRBJ1-6, with no clear D. CDR1 LGHNA and CDR2 YSLEER come from the germline V gene. The CDR3 contains 15 residues. V dropped 1 base and J dropped 9 bases, with 13 bases sitting between them. The CDR3: CASSQGIGYGSPLHF. The CDR3 DNA is TGCGCCAGCAGCCAAGGGATAGGGTATGGTTCACCCCTCCACTTT.

This clonotype was found once. V is TRBV7-9 and J is TRBJ2-2; possible D gene TRBD2, 7 bases. Germline V lookup: CDR1 SEHNR, CDR2 FQNEAQ (reference sequence). The germline V and J ends were trimmed by 6 bases and 6 bases, with 20 bases remaining between them. CDR3 length: 16 residues. The CDR3 loop reads CASRTVGGPGPGELFF. The CDR3 nucleotides are TGTGCCAGCAGAACTGTCGGGGGGCCCGGTCCCGGGGAGCTGTTTTTT.

This clonotype was counted between two and nine times. The V and J genes are TRBV27 and TRBJ2-1, with 14 bases that match TRBD2. The CDR3 runs to 15 residues. The germline V gene encodes CDR1 MNHEY and CDR2 SMNVEV (reference sequence). V gave up 5 bases and J gave up 9 bases; unmatched junction bases: 6. CDR3 in amino acids: CASSLGLAGVSEQFF. The CDR3 region has the DNA TGTGCCAGCAGTCTGGGACTAGCGGGAGTCAGTGAGCAGTTCTTC.

This clonotype was counted a few times. V is TRBV7-9 and J is TRBJ2-3; D call uncertain. CDR1 is SEHNR, CDR2 FQNEAQ, per germline (reference sequence). V dropped 3 bases and J dropped 0 bases, with 13 bases sitting between them. The CDR3 runs to 16 residues. The CDR3 is CASSLNRETSTDTQYF. The CDR3 DNA is TGTGCCAGCAGCTTGAACAGAGAGACTAGCACAGATACGCAGTATTTT.

In nucleotides, the CDR3 is TGTGCCAGCAGCTTAGCCGGGACTAGCGGGAGGGTTCTGTCAGATACGCAGTATTTT. Residues: CASSLAGTSGRVLSDTQYF. This chain connects TRBV7-2 to TRBJ2-3; 16 positions agree with TRBD2. The CDR3 loop spans 19 amino acids. Per germline, CDR1 SGHTA and CDR2 FQGNSA. V lost 0 bases, J lost 4 bases, and 7 bases stayed unmatched.

V usage is TRBV7-2 and J usage is TRBJ2-1; TRBD2 matches 10 bases. The CDR3 consists of 16 residues. Germline V lookup: CDR1 SGHTA, CDR2 FQGNSA. Trimming cost V 2 bases and J 8 bases; bases outside gene matches: 9. For the CDR3, the DNA is TGTGCCAGCAGCTTATGGGGTGGGCTAGCGGGAGATGAGCAGTTCTTC. This gives the protein CASSLWGGLAGDEQFF.